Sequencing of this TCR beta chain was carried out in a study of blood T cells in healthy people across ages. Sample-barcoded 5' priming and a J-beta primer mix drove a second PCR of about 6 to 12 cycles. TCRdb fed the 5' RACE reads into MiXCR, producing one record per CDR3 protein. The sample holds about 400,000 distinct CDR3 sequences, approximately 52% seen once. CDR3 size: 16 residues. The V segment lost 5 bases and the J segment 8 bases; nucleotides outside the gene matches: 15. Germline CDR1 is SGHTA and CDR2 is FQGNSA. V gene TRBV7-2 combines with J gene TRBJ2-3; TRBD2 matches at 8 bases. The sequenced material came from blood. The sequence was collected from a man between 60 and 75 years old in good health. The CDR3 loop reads CASSLLGRAGASTQYF. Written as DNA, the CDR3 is TGTGCCAGCAGCCTCCTCGGACGAGCGGGGGCAAGTACGCAGTATTTT.